Presented here are 11 T cell receptor beta chains from one specimen sequenced in a study of response to subunit inactivated influenza vaccine. Via MiXCR, TCRdb re-called the RT-PCR reads, giving one row per CDR3 protein. The sample lists fewer than 800,000 distinct CDR3 sequences, roughly 14% occurring once. This material consisted of PBMCs from blood, taken roughly 13 days after vaccination. These receptors all stem from a middle-aged man who received an inactivated influenza vaccine.

The genes are TRBV19 and TRBJ2-1; TRBD2 matches 8 bases. The CDR3 runs to 16 residues. After removal of 0 bases from V and 8 bases from J, the junction contained 9 bases not matched to a gene. CDR1 LNHDA and CDR2 SQIVND come from the germline V gene (reference sequence). Here the CDR3 reads CASSIDLGGAIDEQFF. The CDR3 nucleotides are TGTGCCAGTAGTATAGATCTCGGGGGGGCCATCGATGAGCAGTTCTTC.

The sample holds many counts of this clonotype. The rearrangement uses TRBV12-3 or TRBV12-4 and TRBJ2-7; no clear D. The CDR3 is 14 residues long. The V gene lost 1 base and the J gene lost 7 bases, with 14 bases spanning the gap. In DNA, the CDR3 is TGTGCCAGCAGTTTAGGTGGCTCCATAGGGGAGCAGTACTTC. Its protein product is CASSLGGSIGEQYF.

The gene calls are TRBV2 and TRBJ1-4; D perhaps matches TRBD1 (6 bases). Trimming stripped 2 bases from V and 7 bases from J, with 14 bases between. The CDR3 runs to 15 residues. Germline V CDR1 and CDR2: SNHLY, FYNNEI. CDR3 DNA sequence: TGTGCCAGCAGTGAACTCGGGGGCGGGATTGAAAAACTGTTTTTT. Translated: CASSELGGGIEKLFF.

This clonotype was counted between two and nine times. The chain couples TRBV10-3 to TRBJ2-2, with 9 nucleotides matching TRBD1. Germline CDR1 and CDR2: ENHRY and SYGVKD. CDR3 size: 13 residues. The ends lost 7 bases at V and 7 bases at J; junction bases unmatched: 4. CDR3 bases: TGTGCCATCACCCGGACAGGGGACGGGGAGCTGTTTTTT. Its protein is CAITRTGDGELFF.

This clonotype was seen only a few times. The rearrangement uses TRBV7-2 and TRBJ1-2; unclear D gene. V lost 1 base and J 4 bases, leaving 7 bases between the germline ends. Germline V gene data show CDR1 as SGHTA and CDR2 as FQGNSA. The CDR3 totals 13 residues. The CDR3 bases are TGTGCCAGCAGCTTAGATCCGCGCTATGGCTACACCTTC. Protein sequence: CASSLDPRYGYTF.

This clonotype was observed a few times. The rearrangement joins TRBV11-3 to TRBJ2-1, with TRBD1 as a possible D gene (6 bases). Germline assignment: CDR1 SGHNT and CDR2 YENEEA. V was cut by 5 bases and J by 0 bases, with 20 bases left in between. The CDR3 totals 18 residues. CDR3: CASSPNPGDTSSYNEQFF. CDR3 in DNA: TGTGCCAGCAGCCCCAATCCAGGGGACACGAGCTCCTACAATGAGCAGTTCTTC.

J is TRBJ2-5 and V is TRBV27, with TRBD1 as a possible D gene (5 bases). Deletions cut 0 bases from V and 2 bases from J, with 10 bases between. This CDR3 is 15 amino acids long. Germline-derived CDR1 and CDR2 are MNHEY and SMNVEV (reference sequence). The CDR3 DNA reads TGTGCCAGCAGTTTATCAGGGGTACCGCAAGAGACCCAGTACTTC. Its translation: CASSLSGVPQETQYF.

As concerns this clonotype: At one boundary the junction diverges from the germline segment, which might be a read error. The CDR3 protein is CVSGSSRTGPTGELFF. DNA for the CDR3: TGTGTTAGTGGTTCTTCCCGGACAGGGCCAACCGGGGAGCTGTTTTTT. The V and J genes are TRBV12-5 and TRBJ2-2, with 8 bases lining up with TRBD1. Germline V gene data show CDR1 as LGHNT and CDR2 as FRNRAP. The CDR3 sequence is 16 residues long. Filled out from reference TRBV12-5 and TRBJ2-2, the complete variable domain reads DARVTQTPRHKVTEMGQEVTMRCQPILGHNTVFWYRQTMMQGLELLAYFRNRAPLDDSGMPKDRFSAEMPDATLATLKIQPSEPRDSAVYFCVSGSSRTGPTGELFFGEGSRLTVL.

The sample holds a few counts of this clonotype. The chain uses TRBV7-9 and TRBJ1-2, with D perhaps matching TRBD1 (6 bases). CDR1 is SEHNR and CDR2 is FQNEAQ in the germline V gene (reference sequence). The CDR3 is 14 amino acids. V was pared by 10 bases and J by 2 bases, with 17 bases between. The CDR3 loop is CATLPRGSNYGYTF. The CDR3 region has the DNA TGTGCCACCTTACCTAGGGGGTCAAACTATGGCTACACCTTC.

The V call is TRBV7-8, the J call TRBJ2-5, with D unclear. Germline V lookup: CDR1 SGHVS, CDR2 FQNEAQ. V lost 4 bases and J lost 4, with 13 bases in between. The CDR3 has 14 residues. The CDR3 protein is CASSYGAVRETQYF. CDR3 nucleotides: TGTGCCAGCAGCTACGGCGCGGTCCGAGAGACCCAGTACTTC.

The rearrangement joins TRBV29-1 to TRBJ2-3; 12 bases line up with TRBD1. Germline V gene lookup returns CDR1 SQVTM and CDR2 ANQGSEA. The junction had 4 bases not matched to a gene; V was cut back by 6 bases and J by 3 bases. This CDR3 has 14 amino acids. The chain's CDR3 is CSVGTGGGTDTQYF. The CDR3 coding sequence is TGCAGCGTCGGGACAGGGGGCGGTACAGATACGCAGTATTTT.